The clone carrying this T cell receptor beta chain turned up a few times. Its antigen is as yet unknown. General observations from the study: In terms of TCR gene usage, tumor memory CD4+ T cells clustered together with blood and lymph node memory CD4+ cells, as well as with lymph node naive CD4+ cells. Tumor Treg TCRs overlapped most with tumor naive CD4+ cells.

Tregs were sorted as CD4+CD25+CD127-/low cells. Full-length variable regions came from constant-region reverse primers plus semi-nested Nested Universal Primer A PCR. TCRdb independently ran MiXCR on the 5' RACE reads; one entry per CDR3 protein. The sample gives roughly 9,100 distinct CDR3 sequences, approximately 50% of which show up once; about 6% is in the top ten. Germline loops: CDR1 SGHTA, CDR2 FQGNSA. The V segment lost 5 bases and the J segment 2 bases; nucleotides outside the gene matches: 10. The CDR3 is 17 amino acids. What was sequenced was Tregs sorted from a lymph node. This chain connects TRBV7-2 to TRBJ2-7; TRBD2 matches 12 bases. The sequence came from a female donor with breast cancer. CDR3 sequence: CASSRRTSGTITYEQYF. The CDR3 coding sequence is TGTGCCAGCAGCCGACGGACTAGCGGGACGATTACCTACGAGCAGTACTTC.